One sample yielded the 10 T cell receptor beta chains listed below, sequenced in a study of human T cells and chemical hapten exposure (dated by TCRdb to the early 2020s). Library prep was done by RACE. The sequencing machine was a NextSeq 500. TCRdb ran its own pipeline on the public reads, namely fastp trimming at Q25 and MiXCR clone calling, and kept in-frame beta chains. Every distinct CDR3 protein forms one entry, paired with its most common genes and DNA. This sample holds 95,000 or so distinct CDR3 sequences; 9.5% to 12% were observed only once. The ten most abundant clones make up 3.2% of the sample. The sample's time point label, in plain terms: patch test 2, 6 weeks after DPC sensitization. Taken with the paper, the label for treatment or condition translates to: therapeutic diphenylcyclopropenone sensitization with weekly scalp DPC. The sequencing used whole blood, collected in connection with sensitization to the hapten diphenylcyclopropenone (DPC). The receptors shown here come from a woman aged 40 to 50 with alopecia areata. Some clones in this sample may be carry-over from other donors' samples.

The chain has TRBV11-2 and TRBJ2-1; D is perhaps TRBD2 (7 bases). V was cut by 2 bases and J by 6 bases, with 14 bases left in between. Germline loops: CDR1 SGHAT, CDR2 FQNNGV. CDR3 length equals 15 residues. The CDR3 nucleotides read TGTGCCAGCAGCTTAATGGGGGGGGCTGGCAATGAGCAGTTCTTC. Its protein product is CASSLMGGAGNEQFF.

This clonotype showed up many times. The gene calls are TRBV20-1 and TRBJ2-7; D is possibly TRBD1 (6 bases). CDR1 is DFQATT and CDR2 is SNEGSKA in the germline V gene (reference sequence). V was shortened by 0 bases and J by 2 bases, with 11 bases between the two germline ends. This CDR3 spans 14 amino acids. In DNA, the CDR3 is TGCAGTGCTAGAGATGCGGACAGAGCCTACGAGCAGTACTTC. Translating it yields CSARDADRAYEQYF.

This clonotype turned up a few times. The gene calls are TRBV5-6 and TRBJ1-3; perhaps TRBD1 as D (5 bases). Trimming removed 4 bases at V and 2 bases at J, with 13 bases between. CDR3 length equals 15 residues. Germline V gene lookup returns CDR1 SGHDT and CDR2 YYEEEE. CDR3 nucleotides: TGTGCCAGCAGCAAGGAGAGGGGTACTGGAAACACCATATATTTT. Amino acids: CASSKERGTGNTIYF.

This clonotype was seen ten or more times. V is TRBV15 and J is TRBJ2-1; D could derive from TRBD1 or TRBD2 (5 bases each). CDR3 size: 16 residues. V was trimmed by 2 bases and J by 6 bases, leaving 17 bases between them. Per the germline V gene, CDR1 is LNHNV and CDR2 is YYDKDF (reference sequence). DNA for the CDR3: TGTGCCACCAGCAGATCCGGGACCGGAGGCAGCAATGAGCAGTTCTTC. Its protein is CATSRSGTGGSNEQFF. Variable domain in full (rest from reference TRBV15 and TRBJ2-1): DAMVIQNPRYQVTQFGKPVTLSCSQTLNHNVMYWYQQKSSQAPKLLFHYYDKDFNNEADTPDNFQSRRPNTSFCFLDIRSPGLGDTAMYLCATSRSGTGGSNEQFFGPGTRLTVL.

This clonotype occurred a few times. The CDR3, as DNA: TGTGCCACCGAGGTGTACACCGGGGAGCTGTTTTTT. Translated: CATEVYTGELFF. The chain links TRBV7-9 to TRBJ2-2; unclear D gene. Germline V gene data show CDR1 as SEHNR and CDR2 as FQNEAQ (reference sequence). Trimming cost V 10 bases and J 3 bases, with 9 bases left between them. The CDR3 contains 12 residues.

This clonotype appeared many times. The CDR3 bases are TGCAGTGCTCCACAGGGGGCCAAAAACATTCAGTACTTC. Translated, it gives CSAPQGAKNIQYF. J is TRBJ2-4 and V is TRBV20-1; 7 bases are shared with TRBD1. Trimming took 5 bases from V and 1 from J; bases not matched to a gene: 2. Germline CDR1 and CDR2: DFQATT and SNEGSKA (reference sequence). CDR3 length equals 13 residues.

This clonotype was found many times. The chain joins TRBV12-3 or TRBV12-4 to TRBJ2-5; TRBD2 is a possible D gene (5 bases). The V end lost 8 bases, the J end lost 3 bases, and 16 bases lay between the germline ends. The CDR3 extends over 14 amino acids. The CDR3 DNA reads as TGTGCCAGCTCTAAGTCGGGAATCGAAGAGACCCAGTACTTC. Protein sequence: CASSKSGIEETQYF.

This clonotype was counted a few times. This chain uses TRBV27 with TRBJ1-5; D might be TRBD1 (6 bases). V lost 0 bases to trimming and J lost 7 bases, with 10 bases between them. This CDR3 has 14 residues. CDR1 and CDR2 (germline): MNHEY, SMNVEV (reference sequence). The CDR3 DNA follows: TGTGCCAGCAGTTTATCGGCAGGGGTACAGCCCCAGCATTTT. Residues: CASSLSAGVQPQHF.

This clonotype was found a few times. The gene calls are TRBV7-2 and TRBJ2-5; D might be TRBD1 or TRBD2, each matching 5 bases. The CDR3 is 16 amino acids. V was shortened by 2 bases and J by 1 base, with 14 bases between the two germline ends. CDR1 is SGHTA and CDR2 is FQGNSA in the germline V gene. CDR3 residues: CASSLIGDPSQETQYF. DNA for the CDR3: TGTGCCAGCAGCTTAATAGGGGACCCAAGCCAAGAGACCCAGTACTTC.

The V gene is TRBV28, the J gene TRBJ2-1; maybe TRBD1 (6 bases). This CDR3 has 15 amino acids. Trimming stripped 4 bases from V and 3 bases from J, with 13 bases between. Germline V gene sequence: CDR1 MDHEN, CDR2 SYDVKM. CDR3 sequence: CASSSTGRVYNEQFF. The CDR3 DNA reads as TGTGCCAGCAGTTCGACAGGTCGGGTCTACAATGAGCAGTTCTTC.